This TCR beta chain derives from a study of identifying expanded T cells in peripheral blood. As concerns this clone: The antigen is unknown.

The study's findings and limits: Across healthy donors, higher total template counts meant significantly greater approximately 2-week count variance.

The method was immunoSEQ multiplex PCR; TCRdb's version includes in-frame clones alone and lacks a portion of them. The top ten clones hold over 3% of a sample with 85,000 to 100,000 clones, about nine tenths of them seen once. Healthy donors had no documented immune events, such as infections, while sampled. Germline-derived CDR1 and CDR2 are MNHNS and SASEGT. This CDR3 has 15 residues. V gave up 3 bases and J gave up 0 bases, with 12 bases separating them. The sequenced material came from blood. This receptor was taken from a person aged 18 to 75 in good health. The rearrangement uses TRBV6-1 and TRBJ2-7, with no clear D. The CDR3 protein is CASSDRAPGSYEQYF. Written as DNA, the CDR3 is TGTGCCAGCAGTGATAGGGCCCCGGGCTCCTACGAGCAGTACTTC.